These T cell receptor beta chains were read from a single sample in a study of esophageal squamous cell carcinoma under preoperative chemotherapy. MiXCR was run by TCRdb on the PCR reads, yielding one entry per CDR3 protein. The table shows approximately 30,000 distinct CDR3 sequences, with roughly half occurring only once. The specimen was taken from a patient given preoperative chemotherapy. These receptors all stem from a human donor with esophageal squamous cell carcinoma. The donor label of this sample is uncertain. Both conserved end residues are part of each CDR3.

TRBV10-2,TRBJ2-7,CASSEGRFSYEQYF
TRBV24-1,TRBJ2-2,CATRETGTSGELFF
TRBV19,TRBJ1-1,CASSSTSLNTEAFF
TRBV7-8,TRBJ2-5,CGRGLDGRDTDTQYF
TRBV5-1,TRBJ2-3,CASSPSLTGATNTQYF
TRBV7-2,TRBJ2-3,CASSLEVSGRNTQYF
TRBV7-6,TRBJ2-4,CASSLDAGLGGGDKKIQYF
TRBV6-1,TRBJ1-6,CASSEAYGGTSTSPLHF
TRBV10-3,TRBJ1-1,CAISESGTANTEAFF
TRBV10-3,TRBJ2-2,CAIRQGANDELFF
TRBV7-6,TRBJ2-1,CASSPAGTSGETQFF